Listed here are 21 T cell receptor beta chains from one sample, sequenced in a study of cytomegalovirus exposure and HLA in healthy donors. 13 Jbeta primers and 60 Vbeta primers were used for the PCR. Only in-frame clones appear in the TCRdb table, and some are missing; sequencing was by immunoSEQ multiplex PCR. Of 130,000 to 150,000 clones in the sample, over 65% were seen once. Specimen: PBMCs. These TCRs come from a man in his late teens or twenties in good health and CMV-seropositive.

This chain connects TRBV2 to TRBJ2-7, with 7 bases that match TRBD2. The V gene end was trimmed by 6 bases and the J gene end by 7 bases; junction bases not matched to a gene: 6. The CDR3 contains 12 residues. Germline V gene lookup returns CDR1 SNHLY and CDR2 FYNNEI. The CDR3 DNA is TGTGCCAGCAGCCAAGGGAGGGTTGAGCAGTACTTC. Translated, it gives CASSQGRVEQYF. Combining the CDR3 with reference TRBV2 and TRBJ2-7 gives the whole variable domain EPEVTQTPSHQVTQMGQEVILRCVPISNHLYFYWYRQILGQKVEFLVSFYNNEISEKSEIFDDQFSVERPDGSNFTLKIRSTKLEDSAMYFCASSQGRVEQYFGPGTRLTVT.

The chain links TRBV15 to TRBJ2-5; TRBD1 might be the D (6 bases). V was trimmed by 6 bases and J by 2 bases, leaving 10 bases between them. Germline V gives CDR1 LNHNV, CDR2 YYDKDF (reference sequence). The CDR3 has 13 amino acids. CDR3 bases: TGTGCCACCAGATGGACAGTTCAAGAGACCCAGTACTTC. The encoded protein is CATRWTVQETQYF.

There are a few counts of this clone. The J gene is TRBJ1-2, the V gene TRBV29-1, with D unclear. V lost 6 bases and J 3 bases, leaving 11 bases between the germline ends. The CDR3 totals 12 residues. Germline V lookup: CDR1 SQVTM, CDR2 ANQGSEA. CDR3 sequence reads: CSVSGPDYGYTF. For the CDR3, the DNA is TGCAGCGTCTCTGGGCCCGACTATGGCTACACCTTC.

By sample share, this clone is medium-sized. This chain connects TRBV6-1 to TRBJ2-1; TRBD2 matches 11 bases. The ends lost 5 bases at V and 8 bases at J; junction bases unmatched: 8. Germline V CDR1 and CDR2: MNHNS, SASEGT. The CDR3 spans 15 residues. As DNA, the CDR3 is TGTGCCAGCAGTATCTTAGCGGGGGGGCACGATGAGCAGTTCTTC. Residues: CASSILAGGHDEQFF.

This clone has at least ten counts. J is TRBJ2-7 and V is TRBV7-9, with 14 bases matching TRBD2. The length of the CDR3 is 16 residues. Germline-derived CDR1 and CDR2 are SEHNR and FQNEAQ (reference sequence). V was clipped by 5 bases and J by 2 bases; unmatched bases: 5. The CDR3 region is CASSPKTSGRAYEQYF. The CDR3 DNA reads TGTGCCAGCAGCCCCAAGACTAGCGGGAGGGCCTACGAGCAGTACTTC.

The chain combines TRBV11-2 with TRBJ1-4, with D maybe TRBD1 (6 bases). Germline values: CDR1 SGHAT, CDR2 FQNNGV. Trimming cost V 5 bases and J 7 bases, with 23 bases left between them. The CDR3 extends over 17 amino acids. DNA of the CDR3: TGTGCCAGCAGCCCCGTCACCTTAGCAGGGGTCGGTGAAAAACTGTTTTTT. Its protein product is CASSPVTLAGVGEKLFF.

This clone was observed a few times. As DNA, the CDR3 is TGCGCCAGCAGCCGCGGGGGTAGCACAGATACGCAGTATTTT. Residues: CASSRGGSTDTQYF. The rearrangement joins TRBV5-1 to TRBJ2-3, with 7 bases that match TRBD2. The CDR3 contains 14 residues. The V and J ends lost 4 bases and 0 bases, in that order; junction bases with no gene match: 2. Germline CDR1 reads SGHRS; CDR2 reads YFSETQ.

In its sample, this clone was seen a few times. CDR3 DNA sequence: TGTGCCAGCAGCACGGGACAGGGGAATTCTATGAACACTGAAGCTTTCTTT. This sequence encodes CASSTGQGNSMNTEAFF. The chain links TRBV5-8 to TRBJ1-1, with 10 bases lining up with TRBD1. The CDR3 length is 17 residues. Losses at the gene ends were 4 bases for V and 0 bases for J; bases not matched to a gene: 9. Germline V gene data show CDR1 as SGHTS and CDR2 as YDEGEE.

The chain has TRBV28 and TRBJ2-1, with 8 bases aligning to TRBD2. The CDR3 loop spans 15 amino acids. Unmatched junction bases numbered 11, after V lost 6 bases and J lost 7 bases. In germline, CDR1 is MDHEN, CDR2 SYDVKM. The CDR3 nucleotides read TGTGCCAGCAGCCTAAGCGGGAGTTCAAAAAATGAGCAGTTCTTC. Protein: CASSLSGSSKNEQFF.

This clone was counted only a few times. The V call is TRBV7-8, the J call TRBJ2-1, with TRBD2 matching 8 bases. Germline assignment: CDR1 SGHVS and CDR2 FQNEAQ. This CDR3 contains 15 residues. The J segment lost 4 bases and the V segment lost 7 bases, leaving 9 bases of the junction unmatched. The chain's CDR3 is CASIPPGGGYNEQFF. CDR3 DNA sequence: TGTGCCAGCATCCCACCGGGGGGGGGTTACAATGAGCAGTTCTTC.

This chain uses TRBV4-1 with TRBJ2-3, with D perhaps matching TRBD1 or TRBD2 (7 bases each). This CDR3 is 16 amino acids long. Germline-derived CDR1 and CDR2 are MGHRA and YSYEKL. Between the trimmed V and J ends, which lost 7 bases and 0 bases, there was a span of 17 bases. In DNA form, the CDR3 reads TGCGCCAGCAACCAGGGGGGGTACTTCAGCACAGATACGCAGTATTTT. Protein product: CASNQGGYFSTDTQYF.

This clone was seen more than once but under ten times. The V and J genes are TRBV12-2 and TRBJ1-6; no DNA check was done on the table's D call, TRBD1. TRBV12-2 is shown as a pseudogene. The CDR3 is 16 residues long. CDR3 loop: CASRLTGALYNSPLHF. The CDR3 DNA follows: TGTGCAAGTCGCTTGACAGGGGCCCTCTATAATTCACCCCTCCACTTT.

V gene TRBV5-1 combines with J gene TRBJ1-4; 8 nucleotides match TRBD1. V dropped 4 bases and J dropped 7; count of bases not matched to a gene: 12. This CDR3 has 16 amino acids. Germline CDR1 and CDR2: SGHRS and YFSETQ. The CDR3 DNA follows: TGCGCCAGCAGCACGGGACAGGACCTTAGGGGTGAAAAACTGTTTTTT. Its translation is CASSTGQDLRGEKLFF. The full variable domain, rest sourced from reference TRBV5-1 and TRBJ1-4, is KAGVTQTPRYLIKTRGQQVTLSCSPISGHRSVSWYQQTPGQGLQFLFEYFSETQRNKGNFPGRFSGRQFSNSRSEMNVSTLELGDSALYLCASSTGQDLRGEKLFFGSGTQLSVL.

In its sample, this clone was seen once. The CDR3 sequence is CAWDRQGIAGELFF. CDR3 coding DNA: TGTGCCTGGGACCGACAGGGGATTGCCGGGGAGCTGTTTTTT. The V and J genes are TRBV30 and TRBJ2-2; TRBD1 matches 8 bases. The V gene's germline CDR1 is GTSNPN and CDR2 SVGIG (reference sequence). J gave up 6 bases and V 5 bases, and 8 bases lay outside the gene matches. The CDR3 contains 14 residues.

The chain combines TRBV28 with TRBJ2-5; 8 bases are shared with TRBD2. The CDR3 totals 13 residues. The V and J ends lost 11 bases and 5 bases, in that order; junction bases with no gene match: 10. Germline-derived CDR1 and CDR2 are MDHEN and SYDVKM. This CDR3 is CAAGREELETQYF. The CDR3 DNA is TGTGCCGCCGGGCGGGAGGAATTGGAGACCCAGTACTTC.

This clone came up a few times. The rearrangement joins TRBV27 to TRBJ1-1; D unresolved. The CDR3 totals 14 residues. CDR1 MNHEY and CDR2 SMNVEV come from the germline V gene (reference sequence). The V gene lost 10 bases and the J gene lost 0 bases, with 15 bases spanning the gap. The CDR3 is CATSAAYMNTEAFF. The CDR3 nucleotides are TGTGCCACCTCTGCGGCATACATGAACACTGAAGCTTTCTTT.

In its sample, this clone was seen once. The V call is TRBV6-6, the J call TRBJ1-5, with D tentatively TRBD1 (5 bases). V was cut by 6 bases and J by 4 bases, with 10 bases left in between. The germline gives CDR1 MNHNY, CDR2 SVGAGI (reference sequence). The CDR3 runs 13 residues. The CDR3 nucleotides read TGTGCCAGCAGCCCCCAGGGAAATCAGCCCCAGCATTTT. Translated, it gives CASSPQGNQPQHF.

This clone was recorded a few times. The CDR3 loop is CASSLSGTQYYEQYF. The CDR3 DNA reads TGCGCCAGCAGCTTGAGCGGGACGCAGTACTACGAGCAGTACTTC. V usage is TRBV5-1 and J usage is TRBJ2-7; 7 bases align to TRBD2. Germline CDR1 SGHRS, CDR2 YFSETQ. This CDR3 spans 15 amino acids. V gave up 1 base and J gave up 3 bases; unmatched junction bases: 7.

This chain connects TRBV19 to TRBJ1-1, with a tentative D call TRBD1 (6 bases). Trimming pared 7 bases from V and 3 bases from J, leaving 12 bases between. This CDR3 has 13 amino acids. Germline CDR1 and CDR2: LNHDA and SQIVND (reference sequence). CDR3 in DNA: TGTGCCAGTAAACAGGGACCTCACACTGAAGCTTTCTTT. Encoded protein: CASKQGPHTEAFF.

J is TRBJ2-5 and V is TRBV7-9, with TRBD1 matching over 9 bases. The J call may be wrong; the DNA end is better matched by TRBJ2-7. CDR3 length equals 13 residues. CDR1 and CDR2 (germline): SEHNR, FQNEAQ (reference sequence). The CDR3 bases are TGTGCCAGCAGGTGGGGGACAGGGAGCGAGCAGTACTTC. This gives the protein CASRWGTGSEQYF.

This clone has just a few counts. The genes are TRBV7-2 and TRBJ2-5; TRBD1 agrees at 7 bases. CDR3 length: 16 amino acids. Germline CDR1 SGHTA, CDR2 FQGNSA. V was clipped by 6 bases and J by 4 bases; unmatched bases: 14. CDR3 sequence (DNA): TGTGCCAGCAGTACTACTAACAGGGGCGTTGGAGAGACCCAGTACTTC. Amino acids: CASSTTNRGVGETQYF.